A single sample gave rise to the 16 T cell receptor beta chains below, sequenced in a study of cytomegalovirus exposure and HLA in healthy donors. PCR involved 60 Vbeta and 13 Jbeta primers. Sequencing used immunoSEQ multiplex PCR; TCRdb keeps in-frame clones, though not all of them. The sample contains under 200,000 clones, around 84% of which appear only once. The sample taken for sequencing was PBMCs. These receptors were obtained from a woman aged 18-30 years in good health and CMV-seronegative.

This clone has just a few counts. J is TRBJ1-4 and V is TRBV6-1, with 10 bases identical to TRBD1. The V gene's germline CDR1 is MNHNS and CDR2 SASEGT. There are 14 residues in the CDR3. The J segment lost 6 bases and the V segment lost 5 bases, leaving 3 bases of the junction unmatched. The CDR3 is CASSLGTGDEKLFF. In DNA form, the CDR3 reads TGTGCCAGCAGTCTGGGGACAGGGGATGAAAAACTGTTTTTT.

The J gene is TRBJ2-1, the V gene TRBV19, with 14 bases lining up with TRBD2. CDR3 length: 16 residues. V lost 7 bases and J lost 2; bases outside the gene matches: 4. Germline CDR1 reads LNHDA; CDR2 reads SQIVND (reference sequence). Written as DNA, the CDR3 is TGTGCCAGTACCCTGGGACTAGCGGGGGCCTACAATGAGCAGTTCTTC. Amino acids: CASTLGLAGAYNEQFF.

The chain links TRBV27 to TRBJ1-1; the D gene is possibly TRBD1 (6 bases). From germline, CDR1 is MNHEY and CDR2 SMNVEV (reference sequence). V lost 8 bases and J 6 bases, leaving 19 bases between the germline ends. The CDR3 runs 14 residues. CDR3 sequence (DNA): TGTGCCAGCGCTCAGGGGTCGAGGGTCTCTGAAGCTTTCTTT. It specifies CASAQGSRVSEAFF.

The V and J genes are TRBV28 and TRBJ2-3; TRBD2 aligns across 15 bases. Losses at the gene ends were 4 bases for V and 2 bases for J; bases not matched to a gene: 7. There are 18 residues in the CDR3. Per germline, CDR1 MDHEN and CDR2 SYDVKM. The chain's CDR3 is CASSSEGLAGGPTDTQYF. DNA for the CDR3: TGTGCCAGCAGTTCCGAGGGACTAGCGGGGGGCCCCACAGATACGCAGTATTTT.

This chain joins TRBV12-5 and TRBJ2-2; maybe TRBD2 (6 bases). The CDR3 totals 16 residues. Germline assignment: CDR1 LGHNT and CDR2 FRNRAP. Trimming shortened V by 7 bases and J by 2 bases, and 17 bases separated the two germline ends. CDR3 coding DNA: TGTGCTAGTGCCGATGAAGGCGGGACCAACACCGGGGAGCTGTTTTTT. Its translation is CASADEGGTNTGELFF.

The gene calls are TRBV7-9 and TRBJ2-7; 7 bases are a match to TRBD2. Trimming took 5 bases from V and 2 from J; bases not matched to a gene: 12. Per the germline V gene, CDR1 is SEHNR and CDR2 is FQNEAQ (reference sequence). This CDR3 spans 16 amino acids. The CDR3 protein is CASSLTPTSPTYEQYF. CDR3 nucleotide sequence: TGTGCCAGCAGCCTAACGCCGACTAGCCCAACCTACGAGCAGTACTTC.

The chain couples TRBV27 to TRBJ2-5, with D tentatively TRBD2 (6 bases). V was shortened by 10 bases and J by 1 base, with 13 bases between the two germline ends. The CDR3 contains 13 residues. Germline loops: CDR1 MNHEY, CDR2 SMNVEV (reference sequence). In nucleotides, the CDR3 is TGTGCCACCCGGGACTCCCTCCAAGAGACCCAGTACTTC. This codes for CATRDSLQETQYF.

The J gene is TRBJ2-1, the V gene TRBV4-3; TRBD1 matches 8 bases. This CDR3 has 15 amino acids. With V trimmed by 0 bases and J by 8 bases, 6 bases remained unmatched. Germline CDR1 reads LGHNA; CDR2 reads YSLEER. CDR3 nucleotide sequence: TGCGCCAGCAGCCAAGATGTGGGACAGGCCTATGAGCAGTTCTTC. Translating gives CASSQDVGQAYEQFF.

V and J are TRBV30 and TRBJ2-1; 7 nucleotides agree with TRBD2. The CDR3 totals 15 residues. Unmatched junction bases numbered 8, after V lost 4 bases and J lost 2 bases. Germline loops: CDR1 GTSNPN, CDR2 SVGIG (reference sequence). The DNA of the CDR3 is TGTGCCTGGACTCGGTCTAGCGGACCCTACAATGAGCAGTTCTTC. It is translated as CAWTRSSGPYNEQFF.

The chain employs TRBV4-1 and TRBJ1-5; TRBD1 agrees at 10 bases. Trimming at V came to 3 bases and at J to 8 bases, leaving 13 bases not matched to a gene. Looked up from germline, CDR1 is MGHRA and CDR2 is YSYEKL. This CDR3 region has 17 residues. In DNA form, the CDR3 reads TGCGCCAGCAGCCAGATGGGACAGGGGCCGCTCGGGGAGCCCCAGCATTTT. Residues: CASSQMGQGPLGEPQHF.

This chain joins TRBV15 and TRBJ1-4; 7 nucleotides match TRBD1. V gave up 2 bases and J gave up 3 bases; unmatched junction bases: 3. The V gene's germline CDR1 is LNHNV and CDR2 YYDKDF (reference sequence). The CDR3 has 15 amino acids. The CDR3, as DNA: TGTGCCACCAGCAGAAAGACAGGGCCTAATGAAAAACTGTTTTTT. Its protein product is CATSRKTGPNEKLFF.

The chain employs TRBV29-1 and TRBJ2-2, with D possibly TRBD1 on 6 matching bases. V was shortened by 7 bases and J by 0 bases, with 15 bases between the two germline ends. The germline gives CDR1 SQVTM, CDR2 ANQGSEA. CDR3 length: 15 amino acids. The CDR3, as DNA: TGCAGCGCAAGGTCCAGGGGCCCGAACACCGGGGAGCTGTTTTTT. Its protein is CSARSRGPNTGELFF.

The CDR3 coding sequence is TGTGCCAGCAGTTTACGACAGGGGGCCTACACTGAAGCTTTCTTT. Translating gives CASSLRQGAYTEAFF. The chain joins TRBV27 to TRBJ1-1, with TRBD1 matching 10 bases. With V trimmed by 2 bases and J by 3 bases, 3 bases remained unmatched. This CDR3 has 15 amino acids. In germline, CDR1 is MNHEY, CDR2 SMNVEV (reference sequence).

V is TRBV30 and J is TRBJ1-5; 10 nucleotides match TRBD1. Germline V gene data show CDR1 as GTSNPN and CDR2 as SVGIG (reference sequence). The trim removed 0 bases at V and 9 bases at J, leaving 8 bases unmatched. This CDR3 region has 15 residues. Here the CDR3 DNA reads TGTGCCTGGAGTGTACCAGAGACAGGGGGCTGGCCCCAGCATTTT. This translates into CAWSVPETGGWPQHF. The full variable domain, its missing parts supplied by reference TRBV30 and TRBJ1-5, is SQTIHQWPATLVQPVGSPLSLECTVEGTSNPNLYWYRQAAGRGLQLLFYSVGIGQISSEVPQNLSASRPQDRQFILSSKKLLLSDSGFYLCAWSVPETGGWPQHFGDGTRLSIL.

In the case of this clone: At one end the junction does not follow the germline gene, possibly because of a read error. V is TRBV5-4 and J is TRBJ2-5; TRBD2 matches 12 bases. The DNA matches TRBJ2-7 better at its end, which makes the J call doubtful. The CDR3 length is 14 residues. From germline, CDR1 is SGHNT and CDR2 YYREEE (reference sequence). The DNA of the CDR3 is TGTGACAGCAGCCAGACTAGCGGGAGCTACGAGCAGTACTTC. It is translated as CDSSQTSGSYEQYF.

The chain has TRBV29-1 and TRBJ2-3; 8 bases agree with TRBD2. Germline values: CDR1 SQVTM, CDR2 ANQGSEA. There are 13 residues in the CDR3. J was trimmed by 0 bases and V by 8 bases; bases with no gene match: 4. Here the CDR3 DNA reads TGCAGCACCCGGGGGGGGAGCACAGATACGCAGTATTTT. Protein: CSTRGGSTDTQYF.